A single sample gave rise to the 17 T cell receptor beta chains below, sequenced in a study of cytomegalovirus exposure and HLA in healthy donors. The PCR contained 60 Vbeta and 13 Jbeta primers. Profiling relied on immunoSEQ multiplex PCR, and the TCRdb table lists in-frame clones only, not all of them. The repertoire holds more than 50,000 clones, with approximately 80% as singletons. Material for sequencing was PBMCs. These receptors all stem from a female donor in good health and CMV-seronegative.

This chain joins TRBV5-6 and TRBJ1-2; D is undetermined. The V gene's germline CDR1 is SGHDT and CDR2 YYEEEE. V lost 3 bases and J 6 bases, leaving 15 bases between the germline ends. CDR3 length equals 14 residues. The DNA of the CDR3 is TGTGCCAGCAGCTCAACAGCCCCGGGAGATGGCTACACCTTC. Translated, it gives CASSSTAPGDGYTF.

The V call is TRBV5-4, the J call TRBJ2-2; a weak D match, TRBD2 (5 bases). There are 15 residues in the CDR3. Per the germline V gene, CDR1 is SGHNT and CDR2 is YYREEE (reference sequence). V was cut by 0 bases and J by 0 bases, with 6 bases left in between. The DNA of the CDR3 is TGTGCCAGCAGCTTGGGGGGAGCGAACACCGGGGAGCTGTTTTTT. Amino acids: CASSLGGANTGELFF.

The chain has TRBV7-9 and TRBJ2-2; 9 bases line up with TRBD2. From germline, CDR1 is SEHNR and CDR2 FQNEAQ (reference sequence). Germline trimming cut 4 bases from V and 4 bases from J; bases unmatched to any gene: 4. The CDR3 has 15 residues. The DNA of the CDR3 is TGTGCCAGCAGCTCTAGCGGGAAACGCACCGGGGAGCTGTTTTTT. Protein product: CASSSSGKRTGELFF. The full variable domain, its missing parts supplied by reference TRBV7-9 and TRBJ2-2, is DTGVSQNPRHKITKRGQNVTFRCDPISEHNRLYWYRQTLGQGPEFLTYFQNEAQLEKSRLLSDRFSAERPKGSFSTLEIQRTEQGDSAMYLCASSSSGKRTGELFFGEGSRLTVL.

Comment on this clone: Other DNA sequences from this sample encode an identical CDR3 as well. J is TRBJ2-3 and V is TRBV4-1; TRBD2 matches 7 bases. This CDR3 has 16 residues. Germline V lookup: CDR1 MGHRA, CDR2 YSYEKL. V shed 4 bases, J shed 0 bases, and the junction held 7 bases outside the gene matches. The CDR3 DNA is TGCGCCAGCAGCCCCCCTCTAGCGGCTAGCACAGATACGCAGTATTTT. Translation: CASSPPLAASTDTQYF.

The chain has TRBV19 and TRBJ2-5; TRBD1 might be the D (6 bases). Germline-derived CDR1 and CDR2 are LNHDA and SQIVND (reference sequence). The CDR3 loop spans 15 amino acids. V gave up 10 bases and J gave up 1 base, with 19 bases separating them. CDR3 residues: CATSYQGLGQETQYF. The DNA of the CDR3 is TGTGCCACCTCCTATCAGGGGTTAGGCCAAGAGACCCAGTACTTC.

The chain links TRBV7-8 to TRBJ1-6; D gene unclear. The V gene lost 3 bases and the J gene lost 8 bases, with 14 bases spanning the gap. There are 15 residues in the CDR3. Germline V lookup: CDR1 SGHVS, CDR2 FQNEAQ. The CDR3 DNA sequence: TGTGCCAGCAGCTTTCGTATACAAAACGATTCACCCCTCCACTTT. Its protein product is CASSFRIQNDSPLHF.

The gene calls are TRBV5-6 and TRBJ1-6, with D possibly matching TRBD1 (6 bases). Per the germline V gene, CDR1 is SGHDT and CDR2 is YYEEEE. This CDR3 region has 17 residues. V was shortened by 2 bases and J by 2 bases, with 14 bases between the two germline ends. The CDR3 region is CASSLGQGFAYNSPLHF. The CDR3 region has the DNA TGTGCCAGCAGCTTAGGTCAGGGGTTCGCCTATAATTCACCCCTCCACTTT.

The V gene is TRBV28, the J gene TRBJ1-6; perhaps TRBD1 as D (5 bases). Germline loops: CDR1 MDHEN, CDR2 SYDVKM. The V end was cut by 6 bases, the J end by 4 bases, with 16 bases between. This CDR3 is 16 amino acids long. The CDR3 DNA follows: TGTGCCAGCAGCTCCCCAGGGTCCCCTTATAATTCACCCCTCCACTTT. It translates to CASSSPGSPYNSPLHF.

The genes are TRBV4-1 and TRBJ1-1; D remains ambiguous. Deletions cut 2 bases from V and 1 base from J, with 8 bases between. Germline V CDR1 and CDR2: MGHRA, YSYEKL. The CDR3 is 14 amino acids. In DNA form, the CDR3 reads TGCGCCAGCAGCCAATGGGAGAGGAACACTGAAGCTTTCTTT. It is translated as CASSQWERNTEAFF.

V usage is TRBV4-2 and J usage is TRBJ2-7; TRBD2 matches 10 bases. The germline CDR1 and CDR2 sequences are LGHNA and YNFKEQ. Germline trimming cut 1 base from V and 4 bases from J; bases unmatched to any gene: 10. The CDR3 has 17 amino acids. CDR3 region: CASSQGGSGLAKYEQYF. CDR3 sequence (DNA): TGTGCCAGCAGCCAAGGCGGCTCGGGACTAGCGAAATACGAGCAGTACTTC.

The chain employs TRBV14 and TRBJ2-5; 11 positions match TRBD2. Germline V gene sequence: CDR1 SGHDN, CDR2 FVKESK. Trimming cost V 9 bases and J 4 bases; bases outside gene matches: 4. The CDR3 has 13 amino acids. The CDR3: CASSGGAVETQYF. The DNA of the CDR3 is TGTGCCAGTAGCGGGGGGGCCGTAGAGACCCAGTACTTC.

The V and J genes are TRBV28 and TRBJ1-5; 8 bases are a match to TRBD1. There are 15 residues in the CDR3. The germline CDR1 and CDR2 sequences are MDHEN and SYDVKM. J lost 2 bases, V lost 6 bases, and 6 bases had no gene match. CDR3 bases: TGTGCCAGCAGGATGGCGGGACAGGGCAATCAGCCCCAGCATTTT. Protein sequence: CASRMAGQGNQPQHF. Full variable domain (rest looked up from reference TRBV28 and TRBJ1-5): DVKVTQSSRYLVKRTGEKVFLECVQDMDHENMFWYRQDPGLGLRLIYFSYDVKMKEKGDIPEGYSVSREKKERFSLILESASTNQTSMYLCASRMAGQGNQPQHFGDGTRLSIL.

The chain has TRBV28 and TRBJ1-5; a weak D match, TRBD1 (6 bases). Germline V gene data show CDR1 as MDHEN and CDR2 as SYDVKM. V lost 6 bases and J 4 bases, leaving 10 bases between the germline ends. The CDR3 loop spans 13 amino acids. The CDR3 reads CASRYTGNQPQHF. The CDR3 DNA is TGTGCCAGCAGGTATACAGGGAATCAGCCCCAGCATTTT. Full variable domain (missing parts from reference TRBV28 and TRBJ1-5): DVKVTQSSRYLVKRTGEKVFLECVQDMDHENMFWYRQDPGLGLRLIYFSYDVKMKEKGDIPEGYSVSREKKERFSLILESASTNQTSMYLCASRYTGNQPQHFGDGTRLSIL.

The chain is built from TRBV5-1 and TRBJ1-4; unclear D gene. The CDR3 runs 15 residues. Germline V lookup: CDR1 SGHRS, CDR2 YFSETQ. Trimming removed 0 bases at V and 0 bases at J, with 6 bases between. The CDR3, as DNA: TGCGCCAGCAGCTTGGCCGGGTCAACTAATGAAAAACTGTTTTTT. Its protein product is CASSLAGSTNEKLFF.

The CDR3 here is CASSYSKGVGYEQYF. The CDR3 coding sequence is TGTGCCAGCAGTTACTCGAAGGGGGTAGGCTACGAGCAGTACTTC. This chain uses TRBV6-6 with TRBJ2-7; the D gene is possibly TRBD1 (6 bases). Germline values: CDR1 MNHNY, CDR2 SVGAGI (reference sequence). This CDR3 comprises 15 residues. The V end was cut by 0 bases, the J end by 3 bases, with 12 bases between.

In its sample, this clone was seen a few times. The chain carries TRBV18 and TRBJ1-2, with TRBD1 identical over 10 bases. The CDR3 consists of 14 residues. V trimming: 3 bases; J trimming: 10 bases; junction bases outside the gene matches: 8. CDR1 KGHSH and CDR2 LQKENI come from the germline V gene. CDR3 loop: CASSPEGGQGTYTF. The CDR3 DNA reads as TGTGCCAGCTCACCCGAAGGGGGACAGGGGACCTACACCTTC.

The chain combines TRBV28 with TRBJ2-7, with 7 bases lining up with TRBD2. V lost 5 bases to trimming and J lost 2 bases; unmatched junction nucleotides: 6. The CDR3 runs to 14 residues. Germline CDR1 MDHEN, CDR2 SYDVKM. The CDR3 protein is CASSTRTRTYEQYF. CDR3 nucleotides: TGTGCCAGCAGTACGCGGACTAGGACCTACGAGCAGTACTTC. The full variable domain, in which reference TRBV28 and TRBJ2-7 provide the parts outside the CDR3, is DVKVTQSSRYLVKRTGEKVFLECVQDMDHENMFWYRQDPGLGLRLIYFSYDVKMKEKGDIPEGYSVSREKKERFSLILESASTNQTSMYLCASSTRTRTYEQYFGPGTRLTVT.